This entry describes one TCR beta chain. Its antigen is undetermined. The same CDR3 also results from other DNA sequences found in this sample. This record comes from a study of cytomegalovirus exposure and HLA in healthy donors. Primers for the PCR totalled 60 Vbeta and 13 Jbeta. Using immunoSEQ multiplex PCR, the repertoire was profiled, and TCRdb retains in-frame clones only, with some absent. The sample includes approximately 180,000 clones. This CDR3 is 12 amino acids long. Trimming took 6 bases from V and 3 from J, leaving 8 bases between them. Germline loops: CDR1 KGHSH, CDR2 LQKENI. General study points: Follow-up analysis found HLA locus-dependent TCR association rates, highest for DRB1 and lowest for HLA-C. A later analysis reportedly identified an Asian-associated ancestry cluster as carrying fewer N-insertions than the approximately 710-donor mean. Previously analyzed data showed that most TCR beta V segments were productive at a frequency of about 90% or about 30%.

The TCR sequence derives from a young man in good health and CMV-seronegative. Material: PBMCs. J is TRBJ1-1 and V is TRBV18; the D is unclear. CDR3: CASSPEDTEAFF. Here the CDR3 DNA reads TGTGCCAGCTCTCCAGAGGACACTGAAGCTTTCTTT.